The text below deals with one T cell receptor beta chain. The V segment lost 9 bases and the J segment 3 bases; nucleotides outside the gene matches: 10. The germline CDR1 and CDR2 sequences are LGHDT and YNNKEL (reference sequence). This CDR3 spans 15 amino acids. These data are taken from a study of blood T cell repertoires in COVID-19. Turning to the study itself: Acute and convalescent COVID-19 specimens originated in the United States, Italy and Spain.

Study processing details: Quantification of nucleated cells was approximated via reference gene primer amplification. TCRdb's table, derived via immunoSEQ multiplex PCR, lists solely in-frame clones and lacks some. That table supplies the V and J calls and clone size; D and trimming were determined from the DNA. This sample has 230,000 or so clones; 87% occur once, and the top ten carry 1.5% to 2%. Sequenced sample: peripheral blood. This sequence joins TRBV3-1 (or the pseudogene TRBV3-2) and TRBJ1-1; 10 nucleotides agree with TRBD1. This sequence was found in a man aged 35 to 55 with active or convalescent COVID-19. CDR3 sequence reads: CASLPETGGYTEAFF. The CDR3 DNA follows: TGTGCCAGTCTGCCCGAGACAGGGGGCTACACTGAAGCTTTCTTT.